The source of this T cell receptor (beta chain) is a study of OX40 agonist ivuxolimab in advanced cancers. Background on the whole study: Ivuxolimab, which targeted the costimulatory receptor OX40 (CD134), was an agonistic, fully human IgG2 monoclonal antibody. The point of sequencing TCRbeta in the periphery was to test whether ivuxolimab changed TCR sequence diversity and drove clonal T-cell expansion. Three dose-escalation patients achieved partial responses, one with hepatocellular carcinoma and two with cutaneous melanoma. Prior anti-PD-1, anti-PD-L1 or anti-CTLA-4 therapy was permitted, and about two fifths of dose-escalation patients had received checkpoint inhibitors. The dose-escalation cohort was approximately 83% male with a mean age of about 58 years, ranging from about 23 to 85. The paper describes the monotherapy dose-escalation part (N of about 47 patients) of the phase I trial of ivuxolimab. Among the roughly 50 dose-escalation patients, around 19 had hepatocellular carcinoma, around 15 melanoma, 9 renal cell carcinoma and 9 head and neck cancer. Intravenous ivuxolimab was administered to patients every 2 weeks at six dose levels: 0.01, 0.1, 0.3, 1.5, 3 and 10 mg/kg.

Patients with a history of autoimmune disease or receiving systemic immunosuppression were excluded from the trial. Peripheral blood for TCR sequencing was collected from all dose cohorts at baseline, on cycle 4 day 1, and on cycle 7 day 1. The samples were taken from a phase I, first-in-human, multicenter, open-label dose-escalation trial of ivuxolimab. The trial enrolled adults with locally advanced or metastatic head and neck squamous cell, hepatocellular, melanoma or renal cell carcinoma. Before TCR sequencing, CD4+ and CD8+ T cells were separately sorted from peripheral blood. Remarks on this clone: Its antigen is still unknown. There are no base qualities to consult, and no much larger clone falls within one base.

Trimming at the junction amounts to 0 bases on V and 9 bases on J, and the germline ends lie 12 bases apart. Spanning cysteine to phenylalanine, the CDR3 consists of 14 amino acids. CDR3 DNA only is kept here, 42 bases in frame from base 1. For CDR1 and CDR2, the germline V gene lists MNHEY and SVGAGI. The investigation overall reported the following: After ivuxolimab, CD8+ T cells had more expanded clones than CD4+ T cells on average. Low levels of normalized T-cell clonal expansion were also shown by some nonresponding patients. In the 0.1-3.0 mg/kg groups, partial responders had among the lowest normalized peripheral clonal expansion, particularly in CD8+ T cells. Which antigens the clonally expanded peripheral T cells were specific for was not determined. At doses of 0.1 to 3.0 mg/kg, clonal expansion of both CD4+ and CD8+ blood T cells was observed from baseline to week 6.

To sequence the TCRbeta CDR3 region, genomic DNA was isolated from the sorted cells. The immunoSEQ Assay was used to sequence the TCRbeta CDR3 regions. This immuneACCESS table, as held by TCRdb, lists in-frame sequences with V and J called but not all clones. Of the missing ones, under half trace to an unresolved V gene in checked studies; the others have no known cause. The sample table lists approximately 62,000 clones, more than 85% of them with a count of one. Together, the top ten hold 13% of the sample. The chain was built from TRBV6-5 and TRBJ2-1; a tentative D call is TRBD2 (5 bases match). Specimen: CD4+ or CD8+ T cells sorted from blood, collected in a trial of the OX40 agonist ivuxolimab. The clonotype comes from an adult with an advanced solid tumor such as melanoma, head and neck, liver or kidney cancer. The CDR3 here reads CASSYSFEGVEQFF. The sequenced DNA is TGTGCCAGCAGTTACTCTTTTGAGGGAGTTGAGCAGTTCTTC.